This entry features one TCR beta chain sequence. This entry is derived from a study of blood T cell repertoires in COVID-19. Assay used: immunoSEQ multiplex PCR; TCRdb lists only in-frame clones, some missing. The table includes 150,000 to 200,000 clones, 90% detected once. Trimming took off 1 base at V and 1 base at J, with 8 bases between the two ends. Germline V gene lookup returns CDR1 LGHDT and CDR2 YNNKEL (reference sequence). This CDR3 spans 15 amino acids. This receptor was obtained from a man aged 45-65 years with acute or convalescent COVID-19. Sequenced material: peripheral blood. The rearrangement links TRBV3-1 (or the pseudogene TRBV3-2) to TRBJ1-3, with D uncertain. The CDR3: CASSQGRTSGNTIYF. CDR3 coding DNA: TGTGCCAGCAGCCAAGGAAGGACTTCTGGAAACACCATATATTTT.